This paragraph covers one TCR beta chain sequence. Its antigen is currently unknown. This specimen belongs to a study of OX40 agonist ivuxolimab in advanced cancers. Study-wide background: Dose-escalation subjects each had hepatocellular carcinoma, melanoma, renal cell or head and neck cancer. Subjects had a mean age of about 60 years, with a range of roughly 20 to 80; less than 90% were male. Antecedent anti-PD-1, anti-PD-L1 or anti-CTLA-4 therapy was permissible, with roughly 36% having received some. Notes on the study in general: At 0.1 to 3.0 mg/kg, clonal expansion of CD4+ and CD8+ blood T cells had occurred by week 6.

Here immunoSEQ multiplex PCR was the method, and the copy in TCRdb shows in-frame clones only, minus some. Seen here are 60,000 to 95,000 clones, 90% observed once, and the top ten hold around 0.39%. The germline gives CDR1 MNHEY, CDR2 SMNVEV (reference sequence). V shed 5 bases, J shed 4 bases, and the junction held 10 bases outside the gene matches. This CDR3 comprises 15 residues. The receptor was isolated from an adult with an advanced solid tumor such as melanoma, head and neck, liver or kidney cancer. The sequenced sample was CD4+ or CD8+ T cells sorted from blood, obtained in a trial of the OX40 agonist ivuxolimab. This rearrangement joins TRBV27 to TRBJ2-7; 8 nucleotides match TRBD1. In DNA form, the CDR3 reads TGTGCCAGCAGTGAACCCGGGACAGGACTTTACGAGCAGTACTTC. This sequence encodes CASSEPGTGLYEQYF.